This T cell receptor beta chain is from a study of blood T cell repertoires in COVID-19. About the study: Material from acute and convalescent COVID-19 was sourced from the United States, Italy and Spain.

Seattle researchers signed up patients amid active infection and tracked them longitudinally. TCRdb's copy holds only in-frame clones and misses some; the assay was immunoSEQ multiplex PCR. The table has some 180,000 clones, just under 85% seen once. With 3 bases removed from V and 7 bases from J, the gap between germline ends came to 13 bases. Germline lookup yields CDR1 SGDLS and CDR2 YYNGEE. The CDR3 is 14 amino acids. The TCR sequence derives from a woman over 75 with COVID-19, enrolled during active disease. The J gene is TRBJ1-4, the V gene TRBV9, with D hard to call. The specimen was peripheral blood. The CDR3 bases are TGTGCCAGCAGCGGGATCGAGGGTCGTGAAAAACTGTTTTTT. Protein sequence: CASSGIEGREKLFF.